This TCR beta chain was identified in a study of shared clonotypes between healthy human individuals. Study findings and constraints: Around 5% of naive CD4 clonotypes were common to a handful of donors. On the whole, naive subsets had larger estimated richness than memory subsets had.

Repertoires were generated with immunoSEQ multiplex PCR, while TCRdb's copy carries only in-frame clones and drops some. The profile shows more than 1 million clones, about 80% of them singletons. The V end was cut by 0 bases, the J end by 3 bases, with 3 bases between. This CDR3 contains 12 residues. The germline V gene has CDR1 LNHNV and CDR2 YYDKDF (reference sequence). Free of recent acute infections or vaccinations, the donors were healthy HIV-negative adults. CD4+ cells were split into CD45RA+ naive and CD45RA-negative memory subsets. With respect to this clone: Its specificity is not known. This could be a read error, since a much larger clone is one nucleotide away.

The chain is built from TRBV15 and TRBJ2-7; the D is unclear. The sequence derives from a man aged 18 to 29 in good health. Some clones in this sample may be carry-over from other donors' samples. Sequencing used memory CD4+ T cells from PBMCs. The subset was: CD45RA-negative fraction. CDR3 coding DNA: TGTGCCACCAGCAGAGATGACTACGAGCAGTACTTC. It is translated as CATSRDDYEQYF.